Listed here are 24 T cell receptor beta chains from one sample, sequenced in a study of a mutant IDH1 vaccine in newly diagnosed glioma. Repertoires were generated with immunoSEQ multiplex PCR, while TCRdb's copy carries only in-frame clones and drops some. Among 110,000 or so clones listed, roughly 88% were seen once. The sample's time point: week 11, during vaccination. It was 300 ug of mutant IDH1 20-mer peptide that made up each vaccine dose, given with topical imiquimod. These TCRs' antigens remain unknown. The sample here was PBMCs, taken from a glioma patient whose treatment included an IDH1 peptide vaccine. The receptors were sampled from a woman between 50 and 59 years old with glioma.

A few counts support this clone. The genes are TRBV6-1 and TRBJ2-7; D is unclear. The germline V and J ends were trimmed by 5 bases and 1 base, with 12 bases remaining between them. This CDR3 is built from 14 residues. Germline CDR1 is MNHNS and CDR2 is SASEGT. The CDR3 protein is CASSFLGDSYEQYF. CDR3 sequence (DNA): TGTGCCAGCAGTTTCTTGGGTGATTCCTACGAGCAGTACTTC.

This clone occurred once. The chain carries TRBV10-2 and TRBJ2-1, with D maybe TRBD2 (7 bases). This CDR3 has 14 amino acids. Trimming removed 10 bases from V and 9 bases from J, with 22 bases in between. CDR1 and CDR2 (germline): WSHSY, SAAADI. This CDR3 is CATRGDTNLPEQFF. In DNA form, the CDR3 reads TGCGCCACCCGGGGGGACACTAACCTCCCTGAGCAGTTCTTC.

This rearrangement joins TRBV10-3 to TRBJ1-1; D gene uncertain. Germline CDR1 is ENHRY and CDR2 is SYGVKD. Trimming removed 7 bases from V and 4 bases from J, with 16 bases in between. The CDR3 length is 14 residues. Here the CDR3 reads CAITSGPVGTEAFF. CDR3 in DNA: TGTGCCATCACCTCAGGCCCGGTCGGCACTGAAGCTTTCTTT.

V gene TRBV5-4 combines with J gene TRBJ1-2; 7 bases agree with TRBD1. CDR3 length equals 16 residues. Germline CDR1 SGHNT, CDR2 YYREEE (reference sequence). After removal of 5 bases from V and 4 bases from J, the junction contained 14 bases not matched to a gene. CDR3 residues: CASRQWKRGQGYGYTF. CDR3 sequence (DNA): TGTGCCAGCAGACAGTGGAAAAGGGGGCAAGGCTATGGCTACACCTTC.

The chain recombines TRBV2 with TRBJ2-7, with 8 bases fitting TRBD2. The germline CDR1 and CDR2 sequences are SNHLY and FYNNEI. The CDR3 has 13 amino acids. With V trimmed by 6 bases and J by 1 base, 2 bases remained unmatched. The CDR3 coding sequence is TGTGCCAGCAGCACGGGAGGGTCCTACGAGCAGTACTTC. It specifies CASSTGGSYEQYF.

This chain uses TRBV2 with TRBJ1-1, with D possibly TRBD1 on 5 matching bases. The CDR3 sequence is 18 residues long. V was clipped by 7 bases and J by 3 bases, with 27 bases between them. CDR1 and CDR2 (germline): SNHLY, FYNNEI. The CDR3: CASTIRQLKLREDTEAFF. CDR3 in DNA: TGTGCCAGCACGATCAGACAGCTGAAATTAAGGGAGGACACTGAAGCTTTCTTT.

The chain uses TRBV13 and TRBJ1-2; 10 nucleotides match TRBD1. This CDR3 spans 15 amino acids. CDR1 and CDR2 (germline): PRHDT, FYEKMQ (reference sequence). V was pared by 3 bases and J by 4 bases, with 5 bases of the junction left unmatched. CDR3 DNA sequence: TGTGCCAGCAGCTTCTCGGGACAGGGGTCCTATGGCTACACCTTC. This encodes CASSFSGQGSYGYTF.

The chain carries TRBV7-9 and TRBJ2-1; tentative D call: TRBD2 (6 bases). Germline assignment: CDR1 SEHNR and CDR2 FQNEAQ (reference sequence). The CDR3 loop spans 17 amino acids. Between the trimmed V and J ends, which lost 4 bases and 7 bases, there was a span of 23 bases. DNA of the CDR3: TGTGCCAGCAGCTCCCCCCGAGCGGGCGTCCTTATGAATGAGCAGTTCTTC. Its translation is CASSSPRAGVLMNEQFF.

This chain joins TRBV28 and TRBJ1-1; D might be TRBD1 (6 bases). Germline V CDR1 and CDR2: MDHEN, SYDVKM. Deletions cut 5 bases from V and 10 bases from J, with 14 bases between. This CDR3 contains 12 residues. This CDR3 is CASSTETGRAFF. In DNA, the CDR3 is TGTGCCAGCAGTACTGAGACAGGCCGAGCTTTCTTT.

V gene TRBV28 combines with J gene TRBJ1-5; D is uncertain. CDR1 is MDHEN, CDR2 SYDVKM, per germline. V lost 2 bases and J 2 bases, leaving 7 bases between the germline ends. The CDR3 covers 14 residues. DNA of the CDR3: TGTGCCAGCAGTTTAGGTCAGGGCAATCAGCCCCAGCATTTT. Its translation: CASSLGQGNQPQHF. Full variable domain (missing parts from reference TRBV28 and TRBJ1-5): DVKVTQSSRYLVKRTGEKVFLECVQDMDHENMFWYRQDPGLGLRLIYFSYDVKMKEKGDIPEGYSVSREKKERFSLILESASTNQTSMYLCASSLGQGNQPQHFGDGTRLSIL.

This sequence joins TRBV2 and TRBJ2-3, with a tentative D call TRBD2 (7 bases). The germline V gene encodes CDR1 SNHLY and CDR2 FYNNEI. Trimming shortened V by 6 bases and J by 5 bases, and 21 bases separated the two germline ends. CDR3 size: 16 residues. The CDR3, as DNA: TGTGCCAGCAGAGCTACTCTAGCGGCAGGGGTAGATACGCAGTATTTT. This encodes CASRATLAAGVDTQYF. Full variable domain (missing parts from reference TRBV2 and TRBJ2-3): EPEVTQTPSHQVTQMGQEVILRCVPISNHLYFYWYRQILGQKVEFLVSFYNNEISEKSEIFDDQFSVERPDGSNFTLKIRSTKLEDSAMYFCASRATLAAGVDTQYFGPGTRLTVL.

The genes are TRBV10-3 and TRBJ2-7; unclear D gene. This CDR3 has 13 residues. Trimming took 3 bases from V and 1 from J, leaving 7 bases between them. CDR1 and CDR2 from the germline V gene are ENHRY and SYGVKD. In nucleotides, the CDR3 is TGTGCCATCAGTGACCAGAAATCCTACGAGCAGTACTTC. Its translation: CAISDQKSYEQYF.

A few counts support this clone. The chain combines TRBV19 with TRBJ1-2; possible D gene TRBD1, 6 bases. CDR1 is LNHDA and CDR2 is SQIVND in the germline V gene (reference sequence). This CDR3 contains 14 residues. Trimming took off 5 bases at V and 4 bases at J, with 14 bases between the two ends. CDR3 region: CASSPQGSSYGYTF. DNA for the CDR3: TGTGCCAGTAGTCCCCAGGGGAGTAGCTATGGCTACACCTTC.

The sample holds one count of this clone. This chain joins TRBV4-2 and TRBJ1-1; no clear D. V lost 1 base to trimming and J lost 0 bases, with 9 bases between them. CDR1 and CDR2 from the germline V gene are LGHNA and YNFKEQ. The CDR3 runs 15 residues. The CDR3 reads CASSQGNRMNTEAFF. The CDR3 DNA sequence: TGTGCCAGCAGCCAAGGAAACAGAATGAACACTGAAGCTTTCTTT.

The DNA of the CDR3 is TGTGCCAGCAGCTCTCAGGGGTACGATACGCAGTATTTT. This sequence encodes CASSSQGYDTQYF. This chain joins TRBV7-8 and TRBJ2-3; TRBD1 is a possible D gene (6 bases). Deletions cut 4 bases from V and 6 bases from J, with 11 bases between. Germline V CDR1 and CDR2: SGHVS, FQNEAQ. CDR3 length: 13 residues.

A few counts support this clone. The chain couples TRBV2 to TRBJ1-5; D remains ambiguous. CDR3 length equals 12 residues. The ends were cut back, 8 bases at V and 0 bases at J, with 5 bases in the middle. From germline, CDR1 is SNHLY and CDR2 FYNNEI. In DNA form, the CDR3 reads TGTGCCAGCCGGATTAGCAATCAGCCCCAGCATTTT. It codes for CASRISNQPQHF.

Note on this clone: An end of the junction does not agree with germline; a read error may underlie this. The identical CDR3 is also encoded by other nucleotide sequences in the sample. The V gene is TRBV2, the J gene TRBJ1-1, with D maybe TRBD1 (5 bases). CDR1 SNHLY and CDR2 FYNNEI come from the germline V gene. The CDR3 runs to 13 residues. The CDR3 loop is CASKTDMNTEAFF. The CDR3 DNA reads as TGTGCGAGCAAGACAGATATGAACACTGAAGCTTTCTTT.

The chain couples TRBV6-1 to TRBJ2-3; 9 bases match TRBD2. The CDR3 is 15 amino acids. V shed 6 bases, J shed 2 bases, and the junction held 6 bases outside the gene matches. Per germline, CDR1 MNHNS and CDR2 SASEGT. CDR3 region: CASRLSGRVTDTQYF. In DNA form, the CDR3 reads TGTGCCAGCAGACTTAGCGGGAGAGTCACAGATACGCAGTATTTT.

The chain carries TRBV9 and TRBJ1-1, with a weak D call TRBD1 (5 bases). CDR1 SGDLS and CDR2 YYNGEE come from the germline V gene. V lost 6 bases to trimming and J lost 4 bases, with 16 bases between them. This CDR3 has 14 amino acids. In DNA form, the CDR3 reads TGTGCCAGCACCCCGGGAGGGGAGAGCACTGAAGCTTTCTTT. Protein sequence: CASTPGGESTEAFF.

The chain employs TRBV18 and TRBJ2-1; 10 bases map to TRBD2. Germline trimming cut 8 bases from V and 7 bases from J; bases unmatched to any gene: 8. Looked up from germline, CDR1 is KGHSH and CDR2 is LQKENI. The CDR3 contains 14 residues. Here the CDR3 DNA reads TGTGCCAGCCGAGAGCGGGAGGGTCGAAATGAGCAGTTCTTC. It is translated as CASREREGRNEQFF.

In this sample, this clone turned up once. CDR3 sequence: CASSVQGDLGDSPLHF. DNA of the CDR3: TGTGCCAGTAGTGTCCAGGGGGATTTGGGTGATTCACCCCTCCACTTT. This rearrangement joins TRBV19 to TRBJ1-6, with 7 bases matching TRBD1. The germline CDR1 and CDR2 sequences are LNHDA and SQIVND (reference sequence). The CDR3 consists of 16 residues. V trimming: 5 bases; J trimming: 8 bases; junction bases outside the gene matches: 12.

The V gene is TRBV30, the J gene TRBJ2-3, with TRBD1 matching over 7 bases. This CDR3 spans 18 amino acids. The V gene end was trimmed by 0 bases and the J gene end by 2 bases; junction bases not matched to a gene: 14. Germline V gives CDR1 GTSNPN, CDR2 SVGIG (reference sequence). For the CDR3, the DNA is TGTGCCTGGAGTGTACGAAGGACAGGCAGTCGAGACACAGATACGCAGTATTTT. Encoded protein: CAWSVRRTGSRDTDTQYF.

The chain has TRBV19 and TRBJ2-1, with D maybe TRBD1 (6 bases). V lost 5 bases to trimming and J lost 2 bases, with 10 bases between them. The germline V gene has CDR1 LNHDA and CDR2 SQIVND (reference sequence). This CDR3 contains 14 residues. The CDR3 sequence: CASSLQGTYNEQFF. The CDR3 DNA follows: TGTGCCAGTAGTCTGCAGGGGACCTACAATGAGCAGTTCTTC. Looking up the rest from reference TRBV19 and TRBJ2-1 gives the full variable domain: DGGITQSPKYLFRKEGQNVTLSCEQNLNHDAMYWYRQDPGQGLRLIYYSQIVNDFQKGDIAEGYSVSREKKESFPLTVTSAQKNPTAFYLCASSLQGTYNEQFFGPGTRLTVL.

The chain links TRBV4-1 to TRBJ2-7; D call uncertain. V was shortened by 1 base and J by 2 bases, with 6 bases between the two germline ends. The CDR3 is 13 residues long. The germline V gene encodes CDR1 MGHRA and CDR2 YSYEKL. Here the CDR3 DNA reads TGCGCCAGCAGCCAAGTTGGGGCCTACGAGCAGTACTTC. As protein: CASSQVGAYEQYF.